This paragraph reports one TCR beta chain. The target antigen is unknown. One entry per CDR3 protein results from TCRdb running MiXCR on the 5' RACE reads. This sample has roughly 120,000 distinct CDR3 sequences, with 20% to 25% found just once. These data belong to a study of T-cell memory formation after mild COVID-19. The CDR3 totals 14 residues. Germline V gene lookup returns CDR1 SGHKS and CDR2 YYEKEE (reference sequence). The germline V and J ends were trimmed by 5 bases and 6 bases, with 18 bases remaining between them. Overall study findings and caveats: Among clones peaking at day 37 in the second wave, SARS-CoV-2 specificity remained unconfirmed. For contracting clones, CD4+ ones sat mainly in CM and EM, CD8+ in EMRA.

This clonotype was obtained from a man younger than 35 who had mild COVID-19 (a few samples of this study predate the infection). Cell type and time point are not known. The chain links TRBV5-5 to TRBJ2-7; D gene ambiguous. Sequenced: PBMCs or a T cell subset sorted from them (not recorded which). The CDR3 DNA reads as TGTGCCAGCAGGCCCGAACGTGGTTCGATCGAGCAGTACGTC. Protein: CASRPERGSIEQYV.